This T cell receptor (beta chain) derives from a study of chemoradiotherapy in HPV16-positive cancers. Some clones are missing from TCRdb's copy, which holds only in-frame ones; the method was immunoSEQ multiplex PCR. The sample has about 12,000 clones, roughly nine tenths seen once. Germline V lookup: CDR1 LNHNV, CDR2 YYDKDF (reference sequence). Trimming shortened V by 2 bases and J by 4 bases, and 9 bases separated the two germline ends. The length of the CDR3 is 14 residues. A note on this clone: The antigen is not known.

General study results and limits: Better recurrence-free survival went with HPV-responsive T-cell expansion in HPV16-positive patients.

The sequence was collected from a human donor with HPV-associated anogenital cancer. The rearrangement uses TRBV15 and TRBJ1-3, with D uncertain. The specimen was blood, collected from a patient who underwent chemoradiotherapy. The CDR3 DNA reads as TGTGCCACCAGCAGAACGGACGCAGGAAACACCATATATTTT. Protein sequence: CATSRTDAGNTIYF.